The present TCR beta chain was sequenced within a study of CD8 T cells in Susac syndrome. Germline trimming cut 2 bases from V and 5 bases from J; bases unmatched to any gene: 5. The CDR3 runs 14 residues. Germline V gene lookup returns CDR1 SEHNR and CDR2 FQNEAQ (reference sequence). An input of about 0.5 to 1 ug of RNA was subjected to reverse transcription using random hexamers. TCRdb independently ran MiXCR on the immunoSEQ multiplex PCR reads; one entry per CDR3 protein. The top ten hold 0.1% to 0.15% of the sample, which has under 200,000 distinct CDR3 sequences, approximately 95% seen once. The chain links TRBV7-9 to TRBJ2-7; 8 bases are a match to TRBD1. The sequenced sample was CD4+ T cells from PBMCs. The sequence derives from a human donor with Susac syndrome. In DNA, the CDR3 is TGTGCCAGCAGCTTAACGACAGGGGTCGACGAGCAGTACTTC. This gives the protein CASSLTTGVDEQYF.